The 8 T cell receptor beta chains below come from one sample, sequenced in a study of cytomegalovirus exposure and HLA in healthy donors. The PCR was carried out with 60 Vbeta primers and 13 Jbeta primers. This table comes from immunoSEQ multiplex PCR, and its TCRdb copy is limited to in-frame clones, with some not included. Among around 300,000 clones listed, roughly 90% were seen once. The sequenced material came from PBMCs. The receptors were sampled from a woman between 18 and 29 years old in good health and CMV-seronegative.

The chain has TRBV15 and TRBJ2-1; maybe TRBD2 (7 bases). The CDR3 is made up of 18 amino acids. Trimming stripped 1 base from V and 1 base from J, with 17 bases between. Per germline, CDR1 LNHNV and CDR2 YYDKDF (reference sequence). The CDR3: CATSRVARGGDSYNEQFF. CDR3 in DNA: TGTGCCACCAGCAGAGTCGCTAGAGGGGGGGATTCCTACAATGAGCAGTTCTTC.

This clone has just a few counts. V and J are TRBV5-6 and TRBJ2-7; TRBD1 matches at 9 bases. The V gene's germline CDR1 is SGHDT and CDR2 YYEEEE. The trim removed 1 base at V and 6 bases at J, leaving 17 bases unmatched. The CDR3 covers 18 residues. DNA of the CDR3: TGTGCCAGCAGCTTGATGATGCGGGAAAGCCGGGACAGGGTCGAGCAGTACTTC. Amino acid sequence: CASSLMMRESRDRVEQYF. Using reference TRBV5-6 and TRBJ2-7 for the parts outside the CDR3, the full variable domain is DAGVTQSPTHLIKTRGQQVTLRCSPKSGHDTVSWYQQALGQGPQFIFQYYEEEERQRGNFPDRFSGHQFPNYSSELNVNALLLGDSALYLCASSLMMRESRDRVEQYFGPGTRLTVT.

The chain is built from TRBV2 and TRBJ2-3, with TRBD2 identical over 7 bases. Losses at the gene ends were 3 bases for V and 2 bases for J; bases not matched to a gene: 17. CDR1 is SNHLY and CDR2 is FYNNEI in the germline V gene. This CDR3 comprises 19 residues. The CDR3 sequence is CASSDSAWEGFRNTDTQYF. Written as DNA, the CDR3 is TGTGCCAGCAGTGATAGTGCCTGGGAGGGATTTCGAAACACAGATACGCAGTATTTT.

The J gene is TRBJ2-7, the V gene TRBV6-5; tentative D call: TRBD2 (6 bases). CDR3 length: 15 amino acids. The V end was cut by 6 bases, the J end by 2 bases, with 17 bases between. CDR1 is MNHEY, CDR2 SVGAGI, per germline. CDR3 sequence (DNA): TGTGCCAGCAGCATCCTTCGAGCGGGCCCCTACGAGCAGTACTTC. Protein sequence: CASSILRAGPYEQYF.

The rearrangement uses TRBV19 and TRBJ2-1, with 14 bases lining up with TRBD2. Germline V CDR1 and CDR2: LNHDA, SQIVND (reference sequence). J lost 1 base, V lost 2 bases, and 1 base had no gene match. The CDR3 length is 17 residues. CDR3 loop: CASSIRLAGGSYNEQFF. The CDR3 DNA reads as TGTGCCAGTAGTATACGACTAGCGGGGGGGTCCTACAATGAGCAGTTCTTC. The full variable domain, with the rest looked up from reference TRBV19 and TRBJ2-1, is DGGITQSPKYLFRKEGQNVTLSCEQNLNHDAMYWYRQDPGQGLRLIYYSQIVNDFQKGDIAEGYSVSREKKESFPLTVTSAQKNPTAFYLCASSIRLAGGSYNEQFFGPGTRLTVL.

This sequence joins TRBV7-6 and TRBJ2-1; D may be TRBD2 (7 bases). Trimming took off 8 bases at V and 7 bases at J, with 9 bases between the two ends. Germline CDR1 reads SGHVS; CDR2 reads FNYEAQ. This CDR3 is built from 11 residues. CDR3 nucleotides: TGTGCCAGCGGGGGGGCGAATGAGCAGTTCTTC. It specifies CASGGANEQFF.

This chain links TRBV5-1 with TRBJ2-3; the D gene is possibly TRBD1 (6 bases). With 6 bases removed from V and 0 bases from J, the gap between germline ends came to 11 bases. The germline V gene has CDR1 SGHRS and CDR2 YFSETQ. This CDR3 has 14 amino acids. CDR3: CASNRAPSTDTQYF. CDR3 DNA: TGCGCCAGCAACAGGGCGCCTAGCACAGATACGCAGTATTTT.

J is TRBJ2-7 and V is TRBV9, with 10 bases aligning to TRBD1. V shed 8 bases and J 6 bases; nucleotides not matched to a gene: 8. The CDR3 is 13 residues long. Germline-derived CDR1 and CDR2 are SGDLS and YYNGEE. For the CDR3, the DNA is TGTGCCAGACGGAGGGACAGGGGCTGCGAGCAGTACTTC. This translates into CARRRDRGCEQYF.